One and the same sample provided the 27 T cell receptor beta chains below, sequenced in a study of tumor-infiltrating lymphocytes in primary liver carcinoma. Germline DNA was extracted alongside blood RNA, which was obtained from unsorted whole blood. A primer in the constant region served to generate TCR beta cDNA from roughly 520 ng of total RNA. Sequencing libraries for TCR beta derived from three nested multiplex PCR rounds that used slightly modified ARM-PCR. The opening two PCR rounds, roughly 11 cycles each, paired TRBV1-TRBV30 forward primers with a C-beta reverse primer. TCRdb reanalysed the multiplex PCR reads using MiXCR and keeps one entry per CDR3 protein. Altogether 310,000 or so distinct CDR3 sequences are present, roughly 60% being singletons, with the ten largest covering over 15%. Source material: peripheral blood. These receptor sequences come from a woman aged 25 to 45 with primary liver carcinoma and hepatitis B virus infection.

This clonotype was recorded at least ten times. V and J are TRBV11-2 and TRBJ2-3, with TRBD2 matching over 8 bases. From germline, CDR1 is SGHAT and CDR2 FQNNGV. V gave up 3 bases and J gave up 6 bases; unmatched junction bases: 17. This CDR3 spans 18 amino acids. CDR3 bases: TGTGCCAGCAGCTTCTTAGCCACTGGGAGGGGCGGGAGGGATACGCAGTATTTT. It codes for CASSFLATGRGGRDTQYF.

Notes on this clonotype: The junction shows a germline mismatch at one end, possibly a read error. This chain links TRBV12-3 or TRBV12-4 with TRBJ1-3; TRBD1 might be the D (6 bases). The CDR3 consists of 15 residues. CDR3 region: CVSRGDGLTGNTIYF. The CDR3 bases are TGTGTCAGCAGGGGAGACGGATTAACTGGAAACACCATATATTTT.

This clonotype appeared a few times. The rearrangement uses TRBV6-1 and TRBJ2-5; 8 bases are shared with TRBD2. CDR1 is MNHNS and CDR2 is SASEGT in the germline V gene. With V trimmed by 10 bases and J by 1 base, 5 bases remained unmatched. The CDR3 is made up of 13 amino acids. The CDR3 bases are TGTGCCAACCGAGGGACTAGCCAAGAGACCCAGTACTTC. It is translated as CANRGTSQETQYF.

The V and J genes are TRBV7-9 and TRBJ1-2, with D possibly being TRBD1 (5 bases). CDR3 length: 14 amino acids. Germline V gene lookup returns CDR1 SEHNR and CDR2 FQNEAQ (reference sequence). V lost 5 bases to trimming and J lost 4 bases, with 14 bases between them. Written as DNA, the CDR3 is TGTGCCAGCAGCGAACAGGACTCGCTCTATGGCTACACCTTC. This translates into CASSEQDSLYGYTF.

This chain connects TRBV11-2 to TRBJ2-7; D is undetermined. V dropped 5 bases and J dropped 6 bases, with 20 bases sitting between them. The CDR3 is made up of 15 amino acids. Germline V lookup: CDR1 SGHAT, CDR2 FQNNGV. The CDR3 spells CASSASQLLPGEQYF. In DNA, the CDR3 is TGTGCCAGCAGCGCGTCTCAGCTACTACCTGGCGAGCAGTACTTC.

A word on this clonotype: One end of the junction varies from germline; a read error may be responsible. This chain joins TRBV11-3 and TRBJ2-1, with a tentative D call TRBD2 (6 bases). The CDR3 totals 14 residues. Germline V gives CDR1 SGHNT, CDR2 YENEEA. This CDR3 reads CASSEGLYYNGQFF. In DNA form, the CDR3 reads TGTGCCAGCAGCGAGGGACTGTACTACAATGGGCAGTTCTTC.

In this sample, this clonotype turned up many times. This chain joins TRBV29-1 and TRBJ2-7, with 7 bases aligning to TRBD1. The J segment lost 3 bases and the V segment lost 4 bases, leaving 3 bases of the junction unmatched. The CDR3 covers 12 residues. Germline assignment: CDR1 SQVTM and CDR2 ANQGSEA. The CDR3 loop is CSVVDRVYEQYF. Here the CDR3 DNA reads TGCAGCGTTGTTGACAGGGTCTACGAGCAGTACTTC.

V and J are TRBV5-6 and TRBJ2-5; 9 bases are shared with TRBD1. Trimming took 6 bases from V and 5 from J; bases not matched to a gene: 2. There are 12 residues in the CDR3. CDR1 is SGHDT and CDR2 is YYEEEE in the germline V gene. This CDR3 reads CASNRGQETQYF. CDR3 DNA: TGTGCCAGCAACAGGGGGCAGGAGACCCAGTACTTC.

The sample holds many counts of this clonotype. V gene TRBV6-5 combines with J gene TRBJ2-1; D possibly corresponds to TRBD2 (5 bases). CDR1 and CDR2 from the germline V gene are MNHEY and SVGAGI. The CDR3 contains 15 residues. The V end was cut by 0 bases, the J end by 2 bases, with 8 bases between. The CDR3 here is CASSYSPGTYNEQFF. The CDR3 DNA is TGTGCCAGCAGTTACTCGCCGGGAACCTACAATGAGCAGTTCTTC.

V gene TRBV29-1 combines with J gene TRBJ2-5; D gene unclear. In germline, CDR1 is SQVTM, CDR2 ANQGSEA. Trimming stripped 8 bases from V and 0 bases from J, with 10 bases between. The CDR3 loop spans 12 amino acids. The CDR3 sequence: CSYYRNQETQYF. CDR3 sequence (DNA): TGCAGCTACTATCGGAACCAAGAGACCCAGTACTTC.

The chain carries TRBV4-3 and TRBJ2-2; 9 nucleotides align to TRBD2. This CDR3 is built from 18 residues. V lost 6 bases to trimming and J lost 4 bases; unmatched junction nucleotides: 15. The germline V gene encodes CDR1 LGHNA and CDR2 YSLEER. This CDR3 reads CASRQGAAGTSSTGELFF. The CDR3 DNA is TGCGCCAGCAGGCAGGGAGCGGCAGGGACTAGCTCCACCGGGGAGCTGTTTTTT.

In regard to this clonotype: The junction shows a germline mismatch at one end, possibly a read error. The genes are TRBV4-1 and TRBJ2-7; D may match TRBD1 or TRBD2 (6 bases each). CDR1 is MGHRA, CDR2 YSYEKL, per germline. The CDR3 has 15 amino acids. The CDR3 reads CASSQERGLRYEQYF. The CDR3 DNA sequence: TGCGCCAGCAGCCAAGAACGGGGGCTGAGGTACGAGCAATACTTC.

The CDR3 DNA reads TGTGCCAGCACTCTCGGGGACAGGGGGCAAGAGACCCAGTACTTC. It encodes CASTLGDRGQETQYF. The gene calls are TRBV6-2 or TRBV6-3 and TRBJ2-5; TRBD1 matches at 11 bases. This CDR3 has 15 residues. V lost 7 bases, J lost 2 bases, and 6 bases stayed unmatched. CDR1 and CDR2 from the germline V gene are MNHEY and SVGEGT.

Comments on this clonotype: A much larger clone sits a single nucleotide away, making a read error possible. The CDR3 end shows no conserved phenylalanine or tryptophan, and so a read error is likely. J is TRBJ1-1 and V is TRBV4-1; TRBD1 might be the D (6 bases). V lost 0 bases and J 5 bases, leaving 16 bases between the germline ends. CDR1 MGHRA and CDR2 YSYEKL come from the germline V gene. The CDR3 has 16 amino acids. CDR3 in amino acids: CASSQDAVGGGTEAFL. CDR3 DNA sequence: TGCGCCAGCAGCCAAGATGCCGTGGGGGGCGGGACTGAAGCTTTCCTT.

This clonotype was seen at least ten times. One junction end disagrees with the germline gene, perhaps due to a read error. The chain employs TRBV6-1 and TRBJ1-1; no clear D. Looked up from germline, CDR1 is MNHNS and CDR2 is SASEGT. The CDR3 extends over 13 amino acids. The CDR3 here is CACSVIVNTEAFF. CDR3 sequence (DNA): TGTGCCTGCAGTGTTATAGTCAACACTGAAGCTTTCTTT.

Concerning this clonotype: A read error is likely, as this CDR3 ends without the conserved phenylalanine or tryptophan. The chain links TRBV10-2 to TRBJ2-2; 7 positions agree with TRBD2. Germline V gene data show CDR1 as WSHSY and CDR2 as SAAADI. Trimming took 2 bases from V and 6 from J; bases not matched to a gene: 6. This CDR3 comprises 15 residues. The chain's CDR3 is CASSEPLAGSGELFL. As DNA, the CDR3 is TGCGCCAGCAGTGAGCCCTTAGCGGGCTCCGGGGAGCTGTTTCTT.

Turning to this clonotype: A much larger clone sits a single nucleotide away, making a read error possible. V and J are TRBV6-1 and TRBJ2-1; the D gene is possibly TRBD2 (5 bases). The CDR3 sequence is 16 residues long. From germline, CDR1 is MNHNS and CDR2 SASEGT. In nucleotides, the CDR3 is TGTGCCAGCAGTGCCGGAGGTATCATTCTTCCGGATGAGCAGCTCTTC. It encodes CASSAGGIILPDEQLF.

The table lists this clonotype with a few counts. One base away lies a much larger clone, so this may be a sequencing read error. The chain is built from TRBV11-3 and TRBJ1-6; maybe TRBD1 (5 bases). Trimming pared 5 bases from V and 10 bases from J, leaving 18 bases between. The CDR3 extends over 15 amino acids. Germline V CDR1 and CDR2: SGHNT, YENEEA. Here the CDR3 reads CASSHRTDSVSPLHF. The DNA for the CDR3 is TGTGCCAGCAGCCACAGGACTGATAGCGTATCACCCCTCCACTTT.

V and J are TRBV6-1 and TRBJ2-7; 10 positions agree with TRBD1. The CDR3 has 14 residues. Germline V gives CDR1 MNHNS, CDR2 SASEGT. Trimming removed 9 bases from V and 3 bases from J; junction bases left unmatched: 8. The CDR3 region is CARKGQGDNYEQYF. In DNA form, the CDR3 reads TGTGCCAGAAAAGGACAGGGGGACAACTACGAGCAGTACTTC.

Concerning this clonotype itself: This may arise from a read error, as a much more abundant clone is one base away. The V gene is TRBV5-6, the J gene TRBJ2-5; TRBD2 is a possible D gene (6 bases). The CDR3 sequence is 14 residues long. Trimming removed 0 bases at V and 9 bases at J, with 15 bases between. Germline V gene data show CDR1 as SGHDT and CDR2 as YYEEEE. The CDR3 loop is CASSLETRVESQYF. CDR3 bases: TGTGCCAGCAGCTTGGAGACTAGAGTGGAGTCCCAGTACTTC.

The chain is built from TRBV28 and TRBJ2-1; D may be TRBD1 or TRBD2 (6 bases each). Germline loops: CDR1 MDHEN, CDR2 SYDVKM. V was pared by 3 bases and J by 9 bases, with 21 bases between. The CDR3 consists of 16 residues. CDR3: CASSFRQTGKGGEQFF. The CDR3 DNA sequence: TGTGCCAGCAGTTTTCGGCAGACGGGGAAGGGGGGTGAGCAGTTCTTC. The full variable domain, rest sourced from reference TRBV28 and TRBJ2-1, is DVKVTQSSRYLVKRTGEKVFLECVQDMDHENMFWYRQDPGLGLRLIYFSYDVKMKEKGDIPEGYSVSREKKERFSLILESASTNQTSMYLCASSFRQTGKGGEQFFGPGTRLTVL.

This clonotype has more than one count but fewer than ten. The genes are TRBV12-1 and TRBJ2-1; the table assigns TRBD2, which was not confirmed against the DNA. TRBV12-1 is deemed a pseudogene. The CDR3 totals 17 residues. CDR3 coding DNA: TGTGCCAGACTACCGGGACTAGCGCAGCTTTGGTGGAATGAGCAGTTCTTC. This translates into CARLPGLAQLWWNEQFF.

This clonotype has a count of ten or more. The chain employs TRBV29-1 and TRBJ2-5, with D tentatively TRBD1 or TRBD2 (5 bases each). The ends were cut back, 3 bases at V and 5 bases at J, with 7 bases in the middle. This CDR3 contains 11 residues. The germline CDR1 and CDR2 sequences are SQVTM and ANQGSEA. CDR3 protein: CSVEGEETQYF. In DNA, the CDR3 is TGCAGCGTTGAGGGGGAGGAGACCCAGTACTTC. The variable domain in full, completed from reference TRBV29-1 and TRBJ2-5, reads SAVISQKPSRDICQRGTSLTIQCQVDSQVTMMFWYRQQPGQSLTLIATANQGSEATYESGFVIDKFPISRPNLTFSTLTVSNMSPEDSSIYLCSVEGEETQYFGPGTRLLVL.

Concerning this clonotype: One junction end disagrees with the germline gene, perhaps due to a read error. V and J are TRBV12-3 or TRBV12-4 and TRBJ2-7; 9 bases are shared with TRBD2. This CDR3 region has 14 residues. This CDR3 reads CAGSYIAGVGERYF. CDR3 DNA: TGTGCCGGCAGTTATATAGCGGGAGTGGGAGAGCGGTACTTC.

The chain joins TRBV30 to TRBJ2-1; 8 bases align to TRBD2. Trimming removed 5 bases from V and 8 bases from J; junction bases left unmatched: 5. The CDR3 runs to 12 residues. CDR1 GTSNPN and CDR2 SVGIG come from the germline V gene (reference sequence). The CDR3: CAWEGLGYEQFF. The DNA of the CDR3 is TGTGCCTGGGAGGGACTAGGCTATGAGCAGTTCTTC.

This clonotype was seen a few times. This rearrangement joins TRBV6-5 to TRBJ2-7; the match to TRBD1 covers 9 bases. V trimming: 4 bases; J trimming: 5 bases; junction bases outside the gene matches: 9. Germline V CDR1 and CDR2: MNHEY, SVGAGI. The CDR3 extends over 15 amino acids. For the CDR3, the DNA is TGTGCCAGCAGTTTCACCGGGACAGGGAACAACGAGCAGTACTTC. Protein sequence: CASSFTGTGNNEQYF.

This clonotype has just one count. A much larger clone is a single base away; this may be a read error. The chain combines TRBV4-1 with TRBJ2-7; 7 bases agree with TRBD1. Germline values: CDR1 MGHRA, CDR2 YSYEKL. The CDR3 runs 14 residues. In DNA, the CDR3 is TGCACCAGCAGCCAAGCCAGGGGGAACTACGAGCAGTACTTC. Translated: CTSSQARGNYEQYF.